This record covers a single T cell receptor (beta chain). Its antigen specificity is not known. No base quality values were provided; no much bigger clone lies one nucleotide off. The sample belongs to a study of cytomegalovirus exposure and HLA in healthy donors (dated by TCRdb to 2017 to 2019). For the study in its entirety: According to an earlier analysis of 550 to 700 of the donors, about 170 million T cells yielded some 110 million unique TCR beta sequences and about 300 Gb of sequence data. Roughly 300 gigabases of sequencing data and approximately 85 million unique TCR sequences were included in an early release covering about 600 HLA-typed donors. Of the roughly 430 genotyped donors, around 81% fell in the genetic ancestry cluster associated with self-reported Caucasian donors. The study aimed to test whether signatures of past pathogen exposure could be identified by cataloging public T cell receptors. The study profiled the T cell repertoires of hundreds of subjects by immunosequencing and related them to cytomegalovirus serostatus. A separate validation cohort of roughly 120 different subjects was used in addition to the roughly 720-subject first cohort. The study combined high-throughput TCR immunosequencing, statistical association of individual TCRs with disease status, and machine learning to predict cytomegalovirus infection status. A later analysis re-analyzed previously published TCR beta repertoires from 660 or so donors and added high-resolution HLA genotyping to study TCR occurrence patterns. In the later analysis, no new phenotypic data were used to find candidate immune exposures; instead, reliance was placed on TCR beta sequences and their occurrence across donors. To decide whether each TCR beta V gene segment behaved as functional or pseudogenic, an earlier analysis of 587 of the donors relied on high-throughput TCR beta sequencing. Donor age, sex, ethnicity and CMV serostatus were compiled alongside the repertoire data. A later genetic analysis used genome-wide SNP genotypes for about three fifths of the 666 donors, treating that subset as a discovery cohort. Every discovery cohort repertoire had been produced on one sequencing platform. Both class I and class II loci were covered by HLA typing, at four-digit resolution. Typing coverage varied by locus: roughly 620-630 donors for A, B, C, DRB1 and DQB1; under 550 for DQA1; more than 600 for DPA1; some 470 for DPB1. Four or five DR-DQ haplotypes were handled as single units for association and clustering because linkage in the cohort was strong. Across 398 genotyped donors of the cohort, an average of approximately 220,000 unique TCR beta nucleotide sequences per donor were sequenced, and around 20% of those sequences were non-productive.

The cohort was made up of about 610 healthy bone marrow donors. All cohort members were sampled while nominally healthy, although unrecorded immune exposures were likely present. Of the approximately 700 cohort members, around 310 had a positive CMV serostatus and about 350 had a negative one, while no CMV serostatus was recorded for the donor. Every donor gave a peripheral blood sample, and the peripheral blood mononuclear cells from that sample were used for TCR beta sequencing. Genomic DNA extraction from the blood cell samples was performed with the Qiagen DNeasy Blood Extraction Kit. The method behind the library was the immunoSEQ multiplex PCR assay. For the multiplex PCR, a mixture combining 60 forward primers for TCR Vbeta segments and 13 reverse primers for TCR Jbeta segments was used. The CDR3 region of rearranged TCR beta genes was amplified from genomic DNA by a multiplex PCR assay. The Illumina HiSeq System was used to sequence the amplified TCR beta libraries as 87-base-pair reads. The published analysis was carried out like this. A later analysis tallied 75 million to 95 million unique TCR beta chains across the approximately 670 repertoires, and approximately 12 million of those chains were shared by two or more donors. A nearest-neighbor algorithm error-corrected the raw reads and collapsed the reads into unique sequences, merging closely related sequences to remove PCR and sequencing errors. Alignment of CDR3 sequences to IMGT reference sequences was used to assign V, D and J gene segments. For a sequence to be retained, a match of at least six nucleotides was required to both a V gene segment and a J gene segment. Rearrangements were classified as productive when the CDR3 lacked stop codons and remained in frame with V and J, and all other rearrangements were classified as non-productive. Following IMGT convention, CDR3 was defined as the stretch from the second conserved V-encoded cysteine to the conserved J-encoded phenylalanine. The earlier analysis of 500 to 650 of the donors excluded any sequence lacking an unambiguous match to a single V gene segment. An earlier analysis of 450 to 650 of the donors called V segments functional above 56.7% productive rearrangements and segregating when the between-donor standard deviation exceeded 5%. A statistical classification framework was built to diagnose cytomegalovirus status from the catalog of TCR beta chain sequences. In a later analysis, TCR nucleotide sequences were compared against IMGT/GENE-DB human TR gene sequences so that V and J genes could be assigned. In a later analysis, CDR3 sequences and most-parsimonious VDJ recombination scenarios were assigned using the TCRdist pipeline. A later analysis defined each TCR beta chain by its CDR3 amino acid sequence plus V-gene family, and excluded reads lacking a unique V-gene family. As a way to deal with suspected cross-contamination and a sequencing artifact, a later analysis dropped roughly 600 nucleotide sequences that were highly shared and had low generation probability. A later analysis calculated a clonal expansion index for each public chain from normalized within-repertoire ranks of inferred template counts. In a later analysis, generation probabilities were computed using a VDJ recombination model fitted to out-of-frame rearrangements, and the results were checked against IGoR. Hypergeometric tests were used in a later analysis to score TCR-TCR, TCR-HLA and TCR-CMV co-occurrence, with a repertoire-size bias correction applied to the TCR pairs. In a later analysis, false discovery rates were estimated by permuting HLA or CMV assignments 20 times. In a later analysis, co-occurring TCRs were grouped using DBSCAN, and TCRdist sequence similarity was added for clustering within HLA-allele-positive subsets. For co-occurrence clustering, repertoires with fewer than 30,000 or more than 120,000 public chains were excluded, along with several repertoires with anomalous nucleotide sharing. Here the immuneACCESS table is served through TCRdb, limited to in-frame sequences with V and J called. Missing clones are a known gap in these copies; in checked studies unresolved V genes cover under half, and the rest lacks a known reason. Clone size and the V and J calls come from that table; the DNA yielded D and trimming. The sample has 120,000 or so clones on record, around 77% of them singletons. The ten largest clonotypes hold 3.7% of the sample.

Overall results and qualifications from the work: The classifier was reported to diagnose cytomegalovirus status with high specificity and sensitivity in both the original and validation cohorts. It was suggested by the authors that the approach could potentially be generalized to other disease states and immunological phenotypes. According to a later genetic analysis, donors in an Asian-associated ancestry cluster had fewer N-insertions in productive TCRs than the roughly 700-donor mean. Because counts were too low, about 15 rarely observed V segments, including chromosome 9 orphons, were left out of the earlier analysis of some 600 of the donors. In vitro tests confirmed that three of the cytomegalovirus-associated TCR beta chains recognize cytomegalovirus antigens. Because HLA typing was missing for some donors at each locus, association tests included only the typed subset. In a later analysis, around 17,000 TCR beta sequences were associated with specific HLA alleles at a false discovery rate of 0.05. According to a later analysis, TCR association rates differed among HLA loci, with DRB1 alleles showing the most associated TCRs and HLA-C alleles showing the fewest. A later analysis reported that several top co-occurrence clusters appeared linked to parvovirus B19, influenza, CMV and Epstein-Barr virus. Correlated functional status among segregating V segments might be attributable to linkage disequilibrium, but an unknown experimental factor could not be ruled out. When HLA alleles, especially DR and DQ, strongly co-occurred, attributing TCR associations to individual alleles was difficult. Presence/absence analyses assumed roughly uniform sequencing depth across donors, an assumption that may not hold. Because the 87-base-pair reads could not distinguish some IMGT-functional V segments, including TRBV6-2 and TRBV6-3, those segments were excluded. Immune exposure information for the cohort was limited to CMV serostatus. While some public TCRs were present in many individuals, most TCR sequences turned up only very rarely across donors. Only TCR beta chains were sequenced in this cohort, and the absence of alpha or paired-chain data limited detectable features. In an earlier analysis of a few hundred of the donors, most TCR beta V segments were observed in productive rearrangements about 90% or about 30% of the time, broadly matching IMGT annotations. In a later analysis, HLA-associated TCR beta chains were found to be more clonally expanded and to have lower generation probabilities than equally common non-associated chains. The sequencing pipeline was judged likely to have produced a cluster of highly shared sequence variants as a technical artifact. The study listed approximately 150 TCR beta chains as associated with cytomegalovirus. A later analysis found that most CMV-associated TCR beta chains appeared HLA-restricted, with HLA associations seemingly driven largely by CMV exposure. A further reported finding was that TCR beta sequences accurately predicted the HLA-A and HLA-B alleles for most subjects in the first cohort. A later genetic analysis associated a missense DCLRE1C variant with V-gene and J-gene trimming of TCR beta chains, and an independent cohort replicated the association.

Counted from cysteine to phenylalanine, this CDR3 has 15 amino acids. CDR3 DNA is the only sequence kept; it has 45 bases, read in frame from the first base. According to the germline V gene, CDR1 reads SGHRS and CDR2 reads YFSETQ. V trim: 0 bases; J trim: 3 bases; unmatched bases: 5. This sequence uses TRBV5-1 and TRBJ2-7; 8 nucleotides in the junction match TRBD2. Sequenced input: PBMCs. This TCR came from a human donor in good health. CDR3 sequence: CASSLVTSAYYEQYF. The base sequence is TGCGCCAGCAGCTTGGTGACTAGCGCATACTACGAGCAGTACTTC.